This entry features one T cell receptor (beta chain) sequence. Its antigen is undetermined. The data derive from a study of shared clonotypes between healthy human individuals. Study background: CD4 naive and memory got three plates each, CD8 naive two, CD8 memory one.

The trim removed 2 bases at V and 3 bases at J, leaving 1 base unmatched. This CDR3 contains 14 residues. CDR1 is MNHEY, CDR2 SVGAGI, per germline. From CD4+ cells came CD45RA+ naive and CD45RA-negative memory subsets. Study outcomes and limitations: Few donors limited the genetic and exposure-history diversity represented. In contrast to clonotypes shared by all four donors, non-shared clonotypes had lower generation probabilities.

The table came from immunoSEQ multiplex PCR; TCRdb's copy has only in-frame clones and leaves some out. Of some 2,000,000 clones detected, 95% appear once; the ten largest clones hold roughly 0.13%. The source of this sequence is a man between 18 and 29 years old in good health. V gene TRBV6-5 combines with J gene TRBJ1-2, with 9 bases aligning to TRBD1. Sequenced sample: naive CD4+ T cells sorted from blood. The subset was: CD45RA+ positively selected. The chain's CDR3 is CASSYRDRDYGYTF. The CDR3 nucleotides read TGTGCCAGCAGTTACCGGGACAGGGACTATGGCTACACCTTC.